The 3 T cell receptor beta chains reported below all come from one sample, sequenced in a study of T cell responses to AZD1222 COVID-19 vaccine. Sequenced by immunoSEQ multiplex PCR; TCRdb stores in-frame clones only, minus some. The sample carries 84,000 or so clones, roughly nine tenths recorded once. The source was peripheral blood, collected on day 0 of AZD1222 vaccination. These receptors all stem from an adult in good health.

The chain employs TRBV9 and TRBJ1-5, with D hard to call. This CDR3 comprises 14 residues. Germline V CDR1 and CDR2: SGDLS, YYNGEE. Trimming left V 0 bases short and J 5 bases short, with 9 bases between. CDR3 amino acids: CASSVVPGDQPQHF. The CDR3 DNA sequence: TGTGCCAGCAGCGTAGTCCCGGGAGATCAGCCCCAGCATTTT.

A note on this clone: Additional DNA sequences in this sample encode the identical CDR3. This chain joins TRBV6-5 and TRBJ2-3, with 7 bases aligning to TRBD2. Per the germline V gene, CDR1 is MNHEY and CDR2 is SVGAGI. CDR3 length equals 14 residues. After removal of 5 bases from V and 2 bases from J, the junction contained 4 bases not matched to a gene. CDR3 amino acids: CASSLGGDTDTQYF. The CDR3 DNA reads as TGTGCCAGCAGTCTGGGAGGGGACACAGATACGCAGTATTTT.

The V gene is TRBV2, the J gene TRBJ2-1; the match to TRBD2 covers 14 bases. This CDR3 region has 14 residues. Germline-derived CDR1 and CDR2 are SNHLY and FYNNEI. J lost 9 bases, V lost 10 bases, and 8 bases had no gene match. The CDR3 is CATKTSGRAGEQFF. CDR3 in DNA: TGTGCCACCAAGACTAGCGGGAGGGCCGGTGAGCAGTTCTTC.